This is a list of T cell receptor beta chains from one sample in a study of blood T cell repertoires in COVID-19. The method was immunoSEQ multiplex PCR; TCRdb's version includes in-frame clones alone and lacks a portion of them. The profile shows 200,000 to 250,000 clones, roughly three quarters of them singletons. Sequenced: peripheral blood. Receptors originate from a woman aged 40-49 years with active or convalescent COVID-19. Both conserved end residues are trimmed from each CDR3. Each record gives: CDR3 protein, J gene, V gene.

ASSESGSGGAGETQY,TRBJ2-5,TRBV10-1
ASSGDRVGPATNEKLF,TRBJ1-4,TRBV5-7
ASSPQGGRGETQY,TRBJ2-5,TRBV3-1/TRBV3-2
ASSLAGTGNGYT,TRBJ1-2,TRBV5-1
ASSPRTGLNTEAF,TRBJ1-1,TRBV14
ASSPRDQPQH,TRBJ1-5,TRBV2
SVDLTEAF,TRBJ1-1,TRBV29-1
ATSRGRTDYGYT,TRBJ1-2,TRBV15
ASSIWGRGDNIQY,TRBJ2-4,TRBV19
ASSLGQGAKGDTQY,TRBJ2-3,TRBV5-4
ASSQDFGRPGHGYT,TRBJ1-2,TRBV14
ASSQDRGEAF,TRBJ1-1,TRBV4-2
AITETANTEAF,TRBJ1-1,TRBV10-3
ASSLLAATNEKLF,TRBJ1-4,TRBV28
ASSLVAGGGKTQY,TRBJ2-5,TRBV5-1
ASSSGLTDTQY,TRBJ2-3,TRBV4-1
ASTRQLGSPLH,TRBJ1-6,TRBV2
ASSYSGQGTNEQY,TRBJ2-7,TRBV6-5
ASSSSGTGLEQY,TRBJ2-7,TRBV5-1
ASSYLAGGDPYEQY,TRBJ2-7,TRBV6-2/TRBV6-3
ARTAGSQMPYNEQF,TRBJ2-1,TRBV2
ASGMRGRAGELF,TRBJ2-2,TRBV2
ASSESASGGTDTQY,TRBJ2-3,TRBV10-1
SARAGGQPY,TRBJ2-7,TRBV20-1
ASRQGVYTEAF,TRBJ1-1,TRBV6-4
ASSPTGGSNYGYT,TRBJ1-2,TRBV5-1
ASSAGQGRIGEQY,TRBJ2-7,TRBV10-1
ASTPAPRVEKLF,TRBJ1-4,TRBV2
ASSSTGFRGYT,TRBJ1-2,TRBV28
ASRGQGNQPQH,TRBJ1-5,TRBV6-5
ASSPYFRYTEAF,TRBJ1-1,TRBV18
ASSVGGSALQETQY,TRBJ2-5,TRBV9
ASSLVGEGEQF,TRBJ2-1,TRBV5-1
ASSPPTRETQY,TRBJ2-5,TRBV18
ASGERQVVYGYT,TRBJ1-2,TRBV9
ASSPIAGFFTDTQY,TRBJ2-3,TRBV27
ASSLAGGETDTQY,TRBJ2-3,TRBV5-1
AWSAIWTEPNQPQH,TRBJ1-5,TRBV30
ASRGGENTGELF,TRBJ2-2,TRBV28
ASSLDILGWGYT,TRBJ1-2,TRBV5-4
ASSPERAGYGYT,TRBJ1-2,TRBV5-1
ASSERGSGYGYT,TRBJ1-2,TRBV6-1
ASSDRGFDNEQF,TRBJ2-1,TRBV5-3
ASSARDRANEQF,TRBJ2-1,TRBV5-1
ASSLGTGISNQPQH,TRBJ1-5,TRBV5-1